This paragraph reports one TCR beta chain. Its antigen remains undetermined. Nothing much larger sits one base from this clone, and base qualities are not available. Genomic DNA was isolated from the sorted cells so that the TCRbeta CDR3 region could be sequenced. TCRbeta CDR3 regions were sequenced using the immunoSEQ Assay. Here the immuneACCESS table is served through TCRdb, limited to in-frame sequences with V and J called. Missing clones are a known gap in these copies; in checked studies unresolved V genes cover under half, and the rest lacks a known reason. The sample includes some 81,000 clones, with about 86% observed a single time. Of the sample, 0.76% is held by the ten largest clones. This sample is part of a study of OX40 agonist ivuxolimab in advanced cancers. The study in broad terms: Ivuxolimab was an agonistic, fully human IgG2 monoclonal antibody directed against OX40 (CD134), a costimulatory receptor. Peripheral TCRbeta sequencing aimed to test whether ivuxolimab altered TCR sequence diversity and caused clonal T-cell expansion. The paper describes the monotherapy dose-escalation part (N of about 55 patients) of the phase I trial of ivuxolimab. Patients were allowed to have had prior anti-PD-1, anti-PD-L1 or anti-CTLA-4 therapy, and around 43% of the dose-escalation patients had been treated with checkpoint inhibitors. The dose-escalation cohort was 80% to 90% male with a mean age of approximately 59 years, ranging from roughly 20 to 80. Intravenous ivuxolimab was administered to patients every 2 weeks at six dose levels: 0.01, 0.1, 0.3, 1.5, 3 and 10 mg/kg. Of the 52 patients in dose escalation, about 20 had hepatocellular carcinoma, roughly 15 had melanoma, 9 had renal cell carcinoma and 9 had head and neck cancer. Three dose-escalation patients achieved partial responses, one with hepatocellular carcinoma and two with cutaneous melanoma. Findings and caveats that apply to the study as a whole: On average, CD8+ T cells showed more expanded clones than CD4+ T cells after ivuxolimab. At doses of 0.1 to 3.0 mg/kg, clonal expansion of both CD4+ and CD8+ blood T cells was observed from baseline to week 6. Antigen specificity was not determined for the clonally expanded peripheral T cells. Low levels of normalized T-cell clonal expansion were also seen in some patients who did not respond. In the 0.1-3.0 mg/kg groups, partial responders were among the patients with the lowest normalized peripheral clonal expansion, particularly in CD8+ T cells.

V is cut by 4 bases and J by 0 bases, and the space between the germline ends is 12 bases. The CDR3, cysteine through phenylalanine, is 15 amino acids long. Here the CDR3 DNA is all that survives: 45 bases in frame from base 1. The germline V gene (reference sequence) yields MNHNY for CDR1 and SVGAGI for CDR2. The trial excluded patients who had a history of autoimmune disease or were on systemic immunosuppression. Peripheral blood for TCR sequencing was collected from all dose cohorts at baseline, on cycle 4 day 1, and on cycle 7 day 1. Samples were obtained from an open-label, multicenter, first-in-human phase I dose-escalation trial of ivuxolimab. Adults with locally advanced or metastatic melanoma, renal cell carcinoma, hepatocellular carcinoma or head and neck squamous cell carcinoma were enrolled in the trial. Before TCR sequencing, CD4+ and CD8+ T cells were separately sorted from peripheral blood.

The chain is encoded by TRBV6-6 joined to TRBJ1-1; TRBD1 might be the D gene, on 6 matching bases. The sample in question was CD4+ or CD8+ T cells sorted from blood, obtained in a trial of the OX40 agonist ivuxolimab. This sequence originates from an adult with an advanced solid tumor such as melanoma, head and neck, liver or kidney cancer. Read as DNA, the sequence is TGTGCCAGCAGTTGGGAAGGGGGGCTGAACACTGAAGCTTTCTTT. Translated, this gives CASSWEGGLNTEAFF.